This section outlines one T cell receptor (beta chain) sequence together with its context. This specimen comes from a study of blood T cell repertoires in COVID-19. Study summary: Samples came from the United States, Italy and Spain, spanning acute and convalescent COVID-19. PBMCs, B-cell-depleted T cells, or T cells provided the cDNA or gDNA that made up the material.

With V trimmed by 3 bases and J by 5 bases, 6 bases remained unmatched. This CDR3 is built from 15 residues. Germline CDR1 reads SGHVS; CDR2 reads FNYEAQ. As handled by the study authors: Estimated nucleated cell counts came from reference gene primer amplification. Repertoires were generated with immunoSEQ multiplex PCR, while TCRdb's copy carries only in-frame clones and drops some. That table gives V, J and clone size, and the DNA gave D and trimming. The top ten hold 4% to 5.5% of the sample, which has 400,000 to 550,000 clones, around 89% seen once. This chain connects TRBV7-6 to TRBJ2-5; 10 bases match TRBD1. The specimen was peripheral blood. The TCR originated in a woman aged 25 to 39 with acute or convalescent COVID-19. CDR3 amino acids: CASSLGQGTVETQYF. For the CDR3, the DNA is TGTGCCAGCAGCTTGGGACAGGGGACTGTGGAGACCCAGTACTTC. The variable domain in full, with the rest retrieved from reference TRBV7-6 and TRBJ2-5, is GAGVSQSPRYKVTKRGQDVALRCDPISGHVSLYWYRQALGQGPEFLTYFNYEAQQDKSGLPNDRFSAERPEGSISTLTIQRTEQRDSAMYRCASSLGQGTVETQYFGPGTRLLVL.